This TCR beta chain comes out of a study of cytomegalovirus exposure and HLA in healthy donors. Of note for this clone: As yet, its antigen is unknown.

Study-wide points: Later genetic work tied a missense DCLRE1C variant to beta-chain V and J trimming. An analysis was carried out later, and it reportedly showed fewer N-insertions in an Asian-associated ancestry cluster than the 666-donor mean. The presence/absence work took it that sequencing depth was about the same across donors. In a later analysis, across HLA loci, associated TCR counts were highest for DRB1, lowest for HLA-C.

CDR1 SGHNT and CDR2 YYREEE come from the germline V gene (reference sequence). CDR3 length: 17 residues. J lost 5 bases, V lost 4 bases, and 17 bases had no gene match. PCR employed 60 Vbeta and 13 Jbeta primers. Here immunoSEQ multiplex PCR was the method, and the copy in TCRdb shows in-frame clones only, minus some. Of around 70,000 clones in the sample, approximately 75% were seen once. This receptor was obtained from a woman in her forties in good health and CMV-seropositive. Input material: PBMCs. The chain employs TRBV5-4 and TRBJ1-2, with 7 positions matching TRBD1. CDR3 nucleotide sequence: TGTGCCAGCAGCCCCGACCTTTATGACAGGGCCACGTATGGCTACACCTTC. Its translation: CASSPDLYDRATYGYTF.